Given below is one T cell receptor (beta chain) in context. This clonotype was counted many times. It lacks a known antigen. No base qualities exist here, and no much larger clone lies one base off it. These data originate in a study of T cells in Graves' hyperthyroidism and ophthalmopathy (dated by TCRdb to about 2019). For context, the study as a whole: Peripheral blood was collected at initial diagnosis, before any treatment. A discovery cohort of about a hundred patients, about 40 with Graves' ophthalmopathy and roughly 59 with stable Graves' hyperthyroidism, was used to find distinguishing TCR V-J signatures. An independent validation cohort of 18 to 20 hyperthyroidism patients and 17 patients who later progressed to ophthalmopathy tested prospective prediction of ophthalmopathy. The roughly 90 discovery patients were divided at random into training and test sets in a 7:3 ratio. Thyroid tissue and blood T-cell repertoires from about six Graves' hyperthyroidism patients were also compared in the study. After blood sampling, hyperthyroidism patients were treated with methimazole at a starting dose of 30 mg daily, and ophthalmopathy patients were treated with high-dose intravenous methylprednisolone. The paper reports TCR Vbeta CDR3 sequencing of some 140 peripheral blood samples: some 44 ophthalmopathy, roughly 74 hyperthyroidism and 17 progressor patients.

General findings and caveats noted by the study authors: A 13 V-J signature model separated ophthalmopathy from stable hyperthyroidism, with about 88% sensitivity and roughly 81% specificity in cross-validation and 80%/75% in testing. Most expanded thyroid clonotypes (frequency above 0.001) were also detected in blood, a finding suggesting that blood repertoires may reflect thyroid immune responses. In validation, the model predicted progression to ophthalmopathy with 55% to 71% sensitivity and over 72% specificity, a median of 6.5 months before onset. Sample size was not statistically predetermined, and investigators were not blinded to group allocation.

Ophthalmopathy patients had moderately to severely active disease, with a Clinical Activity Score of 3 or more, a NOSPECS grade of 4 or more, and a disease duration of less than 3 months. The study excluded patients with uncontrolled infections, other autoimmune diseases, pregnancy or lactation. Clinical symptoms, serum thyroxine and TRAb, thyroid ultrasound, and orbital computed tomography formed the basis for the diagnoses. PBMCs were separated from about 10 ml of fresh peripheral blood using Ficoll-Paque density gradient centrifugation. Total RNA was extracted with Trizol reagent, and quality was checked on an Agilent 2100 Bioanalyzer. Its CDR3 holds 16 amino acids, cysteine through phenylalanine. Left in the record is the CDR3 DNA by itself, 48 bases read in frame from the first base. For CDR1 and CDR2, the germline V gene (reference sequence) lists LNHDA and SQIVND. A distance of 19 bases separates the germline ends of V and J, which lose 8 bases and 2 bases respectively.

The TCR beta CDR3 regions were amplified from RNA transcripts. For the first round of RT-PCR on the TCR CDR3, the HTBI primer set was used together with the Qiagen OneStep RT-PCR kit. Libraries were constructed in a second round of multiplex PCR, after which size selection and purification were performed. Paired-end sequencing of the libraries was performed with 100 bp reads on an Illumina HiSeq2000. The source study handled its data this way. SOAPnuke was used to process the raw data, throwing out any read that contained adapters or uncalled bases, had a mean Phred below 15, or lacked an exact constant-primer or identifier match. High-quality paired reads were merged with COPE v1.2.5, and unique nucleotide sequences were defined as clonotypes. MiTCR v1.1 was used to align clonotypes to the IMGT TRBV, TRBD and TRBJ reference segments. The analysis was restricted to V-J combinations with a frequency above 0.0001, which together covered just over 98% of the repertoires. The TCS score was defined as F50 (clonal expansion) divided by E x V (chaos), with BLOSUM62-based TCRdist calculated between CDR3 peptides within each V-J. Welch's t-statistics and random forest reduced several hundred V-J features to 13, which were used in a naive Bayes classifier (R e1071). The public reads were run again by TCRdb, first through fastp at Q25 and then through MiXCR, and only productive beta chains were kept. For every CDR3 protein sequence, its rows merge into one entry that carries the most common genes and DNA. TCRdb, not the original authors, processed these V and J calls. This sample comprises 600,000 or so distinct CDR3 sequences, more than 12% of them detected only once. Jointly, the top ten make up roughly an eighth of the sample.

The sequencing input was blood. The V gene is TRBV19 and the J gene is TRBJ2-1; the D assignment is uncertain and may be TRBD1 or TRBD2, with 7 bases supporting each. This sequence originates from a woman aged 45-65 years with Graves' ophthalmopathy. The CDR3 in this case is CASRSRQGGAYNEQFF. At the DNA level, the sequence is TGTGCCAGTCGAAGTCGACAGGGAGGGGCCTACAATGAGCAGTTCTTC. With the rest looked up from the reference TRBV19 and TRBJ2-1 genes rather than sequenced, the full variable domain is DGGITQSPKYLFRKEGQNVTLSCEQNLNHDAMYWYRQDPGQGLRLIYYSQIVNDFQKGDIAEGYSVSREKKESFPLTVTSAQKNPTAFYLCASRSRQGGAYNEQFFGPGTRLTVL.